These 18 T cell receptor beta chains were sequenced from one sample in a study of blood T cells in healthy people across ages. A second PCR, run for 7 to 11 cycles, used a sample-barcoded 5' primer plus a J-beta primer mix. TCRdb processed the 5' RACE reads anew with MiXCR; each CDR3 protein has one entry. The table lists 1,300,000 or so distinct CDR3 sequences, approximately 59% of them singletons. The sequenced sample consisted of blood. These receptors were obtained from a man between 18 and 29 years old in good health.

The table lists this clonotype with a count of one. The CDR3 is CASSYLAEGNEQFF. The CDR3 nucleotides are TGTGCCAGCAGTTACCTTGCGGAGGGAAATGAGCAGTTCTTC. The chain joins TRBV6-2 or TRBV6-3 to TRBJ2-1, with TRBD2 as a possible D gene (6 bases). The CDR3 totals 14 residues. CDR1 and CDR2 (germline): MNHEY, SVGEGT. V lost 2 bases and J lost 7, with 12 bases in between.

The chain links TRBV29-1 to TRBJ2-1; D is unresolved. The J call is uncertain, as TRBJ2-7 better fits the DNA end. Germline V gene data show CDR1 as SQVTM and CDR2 as ANQGSEA. The CDR3 sequence is 11 residues long. CDR3 region: CSGYSYNEQYF. The CDR3 DNA sequence: TGCAGCGGCTACTCCTACAATGAGCAGTACTTC.

This clonotype occurred a few times. In DNA, the CDR3 is TGTGCCAGCAGTGAAACGGGCCCAACCTACGAGCAGTACTTC. Amino acid sequence: CASSETGPTYEQYF. V usage is TRBV6-1 and J usage is TRBJ2-7; D uncertain. V was cut by 2 bases and J by 2 bases, with 10 bases left in between. CDR3 length equals 14 residues. The germline gives CDR1 MNHNS, CDR2 SASEGT.

The chain couples TRBV5-6 to TRBJ2-3; weak D call: TRBD2 (5 bases). The CDR3 runs to 15 residues. V lost 2 bases, J lost 4 bases, and 14 bases lay in between. Germline-derived CDR1 and CDR2 are SGHDT and YYEEEE. Here the CDR3 reads CASSLLDTGADTQYF. CDR3 in DNA: TGTGCCAGCAGCTTACTAGATACCGGGGCAGATACGCAGTATTTT.

This clonotype has only one observation. The chain is built from TRBV12-3 or TRBV12-4 and TRBJ1-5; D not certain. V lost 5 bases to trimming and J lost 3 bases, with 20 bases between them. The CDR3 length is 17 residues. The CDR3 coding sequence is TGTGCCAGCAGTAGCAGCGAAGGCGGCTGGGTCAATCAGCCCCAGCATTTT. Amino acid sequence: CASSSSEGGWVNQPQHF.

This chain connects TRBV12-3 or TRBV12-4 to TRBJ2-6, with TRBD2 as a possible D gene (5 bases). The V end was cut by 4 bases, the J end by 2 bases, with 12 bases between. This CDR3 spans 16 amino acids. This CDR3 is CASSSHRGTGANVLTF. The CDR3, as DNA: TGTGCCAGCAGTTCTCACCGGGGAACTGGGGCCAACGTCCTGACTTTC.

As DNA, the CDR3 is TGTGCCAGCAGTTACAGGGTGGGACAGGGTGAAGTTGAAGCTTTCTTT. It specifies CASSYRVGQGEVEAFF. The chain is built from TRBV6-6 and TRBJ1-1; 9 bases match TRBD1. The CDR3 consists of 16 residues. Trimming took 2 bases from V and 7 from J; bases not matched to a gene: 11. CDR1 and CDR2 from the germline V gene are MNHNY and SVGAGI (reference sequence).

This chain connects TRBV28 to TRBJ1-4; D not resolved. CDR3 length: 14 amino acids. Germline CDR1 MDHEN, CDR2 SYDVKM. V lost 3 bases and J 2 bases, leaving 7 bases between the germline ends. In DNA form, the CDR3 reads TGTGCCAGCAGTTTCAGCGACACTAATGAAAAACTGTTTTTT. This gives the protein CASSFSDTNEKLFF.

The rearrangement joins TRBV27 to TRBJ2-7; 9 positions agree with TRBD2. Germline-derived CDR1 and CDR2 are MNHEY and SMNVEV (reference sequence). The V and J ends lost 11 bases and 4 bases, in that order; junction bases with no gene match: 15. This CDR3 is 15 amino acids long. The CDR3 nucleotides read TGTGCCGTAACAATACGCGGGGCGGGAGGGTACGAGCAGTACTTC. As protein: CAVTIRGAGGYEQYF.

In nucleotides, the CDR3 is TGTGCCACCGGTAATCGGGACCCAGATGGCTACACCTTC. Translation: CATGNRDPDGYTF. The gene calls are TRBV27 and TRBJ1-2, with D possibly matching TRBD1 (5 bases). The V end was cut by 10 bases, the J end by 6 bases, with 18 bases between. CDR3 length: 13 residues. Germline CDR1 is MNHEY and CDR2 is SMNVEV (reference sequence).

Comment on this clonotype: Compared with germline, one end of the junction differs, possibly owing to a read error. This CDR3 reads CVSSPVVDREFGYTF. CDR3 DNA sequence: TGCGTCAGCAGCCCCGTAGTGGACAGGGAATTTGGCTACACCTTC. The chain recombines TRBV4-3 with TRBJ1-2, with 8 bases matching TRBD1. Germline-derived CDR1 and CDR2 are LGHNA and YSLEER. The CDR3 has 15 residues.

About this clonotype itself: The CDR3 carries no conserved terminal phenylalanine or tryptophan, so it likely arises from a read error. The chain joins TRBV3-1 to TRBJ1-6; D gene uncertain. CDR3 length: 15 amino acids. V lost 2 bases and J 8 bases, leaving 13 bases between the germline ends. Germline V gene lookup returns CDR1 LGHDT and CDR2 YNNKEL (reference sequence). The CDR3 protein is CASSQRNGRDSPLHV. The CDR3 DNA is TGTGCCAGCAGCCAAAGAAACGGGCGGGATTCACCCCTCCACGTT.

The rearrangement joins TRBV6-5 to TRBJ1-2; possibly TRBD1 for D (5 bases). This CDR3 has 13 amino acids. The V gene lost 2 bases and the J gene lost 6 bases, with 10 bases spanning the gap. Per the germline V gene, CDR1 is MNHEY and CDR2 is SVGAGI. CDR3 bases: TGTGCCAGCAGTTACAGGGACTCCAATGGCTACACCTTC. Translation: CASSYRDSNGYTF.

As for this clonotype: Compared with germline, one end of the junction differs, possibly owing to a read error. The J gene is TRBJ2-7, the V gene TRBV20-1; 9 bases are a match to TRBD2. Germline loops: CDR1 DFQATT, CDR2 SNEGSKA (reference sequence). The CDR3 has 14 amino acids. The CDR3 sequence: CSTSQAGGPYEQYF. As DNA, the CDR3 is TGCAGTACTAGTCAAGCGGGGGGCCCCTACGAGCAGTACTTC.

The chain recombines TRBV13 with TRBJ2-5; 7 bases line up with TRBD2. This CDR3 is 16 amino acids long. CDR1 and CDR2 (germline): PRHDT, FYEKMQ (reference sequence). V lost 4 bases to trimming and J lost 0 bases; unmatched junction nucleotides: 8. CDR3 region: CASSSASGRYQETQYF. The CDR3 DNA reads TGTGCCAGCAGCTCCGCTAGCGGCCGGTACCAAGAGACCCAGTACTTC.

The genes are TRBV4-2 and TRBJ2-5; no firm D call. The better agreement between TRBJ2-7 and the DNA end casts doubt on the J call. The germline CDR1 and CDR2 sequences are LGHNA and YNFKEQ. The CDR3 has 13 residues. The CDR3 sequence: CASSQGLLDEQYF. The CDR3 DNA follows: TGTGCCAGCAGCCAAGGTCTCTTGGACGAGCAGTACTTC.

The V call is TRBV29-1, the J call TRBJ2-6, with 10 bases fitting TRBD1. V dropped 6 bases and J dropped 4; count of bases not matched to a gene: 3. The CDR3 runs to 14 residues. The germline V gene has CDR1 SQVTM and CDR2 ANQGSEA. The CDR3 loop reads CSVGTGVGANVLTF. DNA for the CDR3: TGCAGCGTAGGGACAGGGGTGGGGGCCAACGTCCTGACTTTC.

The chain joins TRBV20-1 to TRBJ2-1; TRBD1 agrees at 7 bases. The V segment lost 5 bases and the J segment 6 bases; nucleotides outside the gene matches: 4. Germline V gives CDR1 DFQATT, CDR2 SNEGSKA (reference sequence). The CDR3 totals 12 residues. The CDR3 spells CSALTGFNEQFF. The CDR3 coding sequence is TGCAGTGCTCTGACAGGGTTCAATGAGCAGTTCTTC.